This is a list of T cell receptor beta chains from one sample in a study of blood T cell repertoires in COVID-19. The method was immunoSEQ multiplex PCR; TCRdb's version includes in-frame clones alone and lacks a portion of them. Of 90,000 or so clones in the sample, about 90% were seen once. The material sequenced was peripheral blood. The receptors originated from a human donor in a cohort sampled during active COVID-19. Each CDR3 is given without its conserved first and last residue. Fields, in order: clone size, J gene, V gene, CDR3 protein. Clone size, where shown, is once, few, many, or a class for clones that have expanded.

abundance: .; j_gene: TRBJ2-7; v_gene: TRBV2; CDR3aa: ASSGRLAAYEQY
abundance: .; j_gene: TRBJ1-2; v_gene: TRBV28; CDR3aa: ASGNIGTGANYGYT
abundance: .; j_gene: TRBJ1-5; v_gene: TRBV5-1; CDR3aa: ASSLVPGANQPQH
abundance: .; j_gene: TRBJ2-1; v_gene: TRBV19; CDR3aa: ASSPLGDYNEQF
abundance: .; j_gene: TRBJ2-5; v_gene: TRBV2; CDR3aa: ASSGRSGSQETQY
abundance: .; j_gene: TRBJ1-6; v_gene: TRBV6-4; CDR3aa: ASSVGDRGNSPLH
abundance: few; j_gene: TRBJ2-7; v_gene: TRBV5-1; CDR3aa: ASSLALSLYEQY
abundance: .; j_gene: TRBJ1-1; v_gene: TRBV4-2; CDR3aa: ASSQDWDRGNTEAF
abundance: .; j_gene: TRBJ1-1; v_gene: TRBV18; CDR3aa: ASSLPKRDIPTGGEAF
abundance: .; j_gene: TRBJ2-7; v_gene: TRBV27; CDR3aa: ASGAGVDEQY
abundance: .; j_gene: TRBJ1-6; v_gene: TRBV2; CDR3aa: ASREKTGVNSPLH
abundance: few; j_gene: TRBJ2-2; v_gene: TRBV5-1; CDR3aa: ASSFGQATNTGELF
abundance: .; j_gene: TRBJ2-6; v_gene: TRBV19; CDR3aa: ASSLVTSGSSGANVLT
abundance: once; j_gene: TRBJ1-1; v_gene: TRBV29-1; CDR3aa: SVEGADANTEAF
abundance: .; j_gene: TRBJ2-2; v_gene: TRBV10-1; CDR3aa: ASSESGGANTGELF
abundance: .; j_gene: TRBJ2-3; v_gene: TRBV7-2; CDR3aa: ASSSGPTGDTQY